The present TCR beta chain was sequenced within a study of technical replicates of blood from a handful of donors. Only in-frame clones appear in the TCRdb table, and some are missing; sequencing was by immunoSEQ multiplex PCR. Among around 80,000 clones listed, approximately 94% were seen once. CDR3 size: 12 residues. The germline V and J ends were trimmed by 3 bases and 3 bases, with 6 bases remaining between them. In germline, CDR1 is SGHNT, CDR2 YYREEE (reference sequence). The source is a human donor in good health. The sequenced sample was T cells isolated from PBMCs. J is TRBJ2-5 and V is TRBV5-4; D is uncertain. The chain's CDR3 is CASSSKKETQYF. The CDR3 DNA is TGTGCCAGCAGCTCTAAGAAAGAGACCCAGTACTTC.